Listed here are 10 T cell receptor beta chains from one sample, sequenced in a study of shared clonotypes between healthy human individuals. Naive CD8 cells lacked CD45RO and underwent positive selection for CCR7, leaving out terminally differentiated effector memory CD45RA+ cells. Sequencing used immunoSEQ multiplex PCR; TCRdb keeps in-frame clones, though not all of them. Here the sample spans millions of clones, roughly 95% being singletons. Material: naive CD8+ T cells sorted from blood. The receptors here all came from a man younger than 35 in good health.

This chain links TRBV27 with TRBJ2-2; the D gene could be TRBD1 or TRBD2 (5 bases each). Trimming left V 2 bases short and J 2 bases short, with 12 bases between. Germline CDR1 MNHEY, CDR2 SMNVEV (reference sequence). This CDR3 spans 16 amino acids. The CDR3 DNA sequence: TGTGCCAGCAGTTTAATAACAGGAGGTAACACCGGGGAGCTGTTTTTT. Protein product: CASSLITGGNTGELFF.

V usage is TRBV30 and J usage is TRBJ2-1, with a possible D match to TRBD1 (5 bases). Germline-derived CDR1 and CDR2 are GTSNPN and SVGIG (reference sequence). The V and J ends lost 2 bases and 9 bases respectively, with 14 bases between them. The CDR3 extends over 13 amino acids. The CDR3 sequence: CAWSHLRESEQFF. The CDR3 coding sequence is TGTGCCTGGAGTCATCTCAGGGAAAGTGAGCAGTTCTTC.

The DNA for the CDR3 is TGTGCCAGCAGCTTGAACATGGGAGAGCAGTTCTTC. Translated, it gives CASSLNMGEQFF. The chain carries TRBV5-6 and TRBJ2-1, with no clear D. CDR1 and CDR2 from the germline V gene are SGHDT and YYEEEE. V shed 1 base and J shed 10 bases, with 9 bases lying between them. This CDR3 contains 12 residues.

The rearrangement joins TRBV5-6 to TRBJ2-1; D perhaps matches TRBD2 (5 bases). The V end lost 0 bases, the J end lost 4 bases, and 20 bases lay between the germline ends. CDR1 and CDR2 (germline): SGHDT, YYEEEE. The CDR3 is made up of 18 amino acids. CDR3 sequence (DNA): TGTGCCAGCAGCTTGGAAAGGGAGTGGGCCAACAGTTACAATGAGCAGTTCTTC. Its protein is CASSLEREWANSYNEQFF.

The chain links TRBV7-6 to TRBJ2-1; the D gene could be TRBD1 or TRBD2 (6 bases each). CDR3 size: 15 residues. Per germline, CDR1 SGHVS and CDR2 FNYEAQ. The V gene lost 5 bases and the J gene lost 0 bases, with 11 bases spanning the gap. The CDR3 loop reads CASSPTGASYNEQFF. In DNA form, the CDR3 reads TGTGCCAGCAGCCCCACGGGGGCCTCCTACAATGAGCAGTTCTTC.

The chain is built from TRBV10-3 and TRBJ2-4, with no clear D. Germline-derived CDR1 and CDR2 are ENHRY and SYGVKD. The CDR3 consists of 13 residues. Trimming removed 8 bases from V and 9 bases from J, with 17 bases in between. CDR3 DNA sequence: TGTGCCATCCGGGCGCCGACCGCTGCCATTCAGTACTTC. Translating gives CAIRAPTAAIQYF.

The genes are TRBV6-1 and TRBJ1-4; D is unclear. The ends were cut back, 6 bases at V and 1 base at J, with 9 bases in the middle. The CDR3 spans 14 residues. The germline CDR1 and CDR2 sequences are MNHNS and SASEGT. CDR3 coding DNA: TGTGCCAGCAGAGGAGTTGGAACTAATGAAAAACTGTTTTTT. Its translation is CASRGVGTNEKLFF.

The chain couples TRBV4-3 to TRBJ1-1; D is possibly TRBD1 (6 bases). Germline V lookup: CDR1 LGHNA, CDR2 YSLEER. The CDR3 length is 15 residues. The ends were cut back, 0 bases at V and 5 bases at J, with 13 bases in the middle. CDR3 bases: TGCGCCAGCAGCCAAGATCGAGGGGGTTGGACTGAAGCTTTCTTT. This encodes CASSQDRGGWTEAFF.

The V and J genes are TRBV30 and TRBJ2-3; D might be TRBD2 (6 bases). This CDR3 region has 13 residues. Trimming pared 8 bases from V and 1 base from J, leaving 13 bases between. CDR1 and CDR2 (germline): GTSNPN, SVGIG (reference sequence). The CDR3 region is CAQGREGTDTQYF. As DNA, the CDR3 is TGTGCCCAAGGGCGGGAAGGCACAGATACGCAGTATTTT. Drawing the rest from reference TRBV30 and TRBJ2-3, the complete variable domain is SQTIHQWPATLVQPVGSPLSLECTVEGTSNPNLYWYRQAAGRGLQLLFYSVGIGQISSEVPQNLSASRPQDRQFILSSKKLLLSDSGFYLCAQGREGTDTQYFGPGTRLTVL.

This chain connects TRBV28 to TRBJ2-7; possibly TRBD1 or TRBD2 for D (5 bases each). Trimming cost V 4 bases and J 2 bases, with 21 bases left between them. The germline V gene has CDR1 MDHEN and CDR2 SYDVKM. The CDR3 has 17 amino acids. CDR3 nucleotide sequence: TGTGCCAGCAGTTCGCCGCGCGCCTGGGACGGAGCCTACGAGCAGTACTTC. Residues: CASSSPRAWDGAYEQYF.